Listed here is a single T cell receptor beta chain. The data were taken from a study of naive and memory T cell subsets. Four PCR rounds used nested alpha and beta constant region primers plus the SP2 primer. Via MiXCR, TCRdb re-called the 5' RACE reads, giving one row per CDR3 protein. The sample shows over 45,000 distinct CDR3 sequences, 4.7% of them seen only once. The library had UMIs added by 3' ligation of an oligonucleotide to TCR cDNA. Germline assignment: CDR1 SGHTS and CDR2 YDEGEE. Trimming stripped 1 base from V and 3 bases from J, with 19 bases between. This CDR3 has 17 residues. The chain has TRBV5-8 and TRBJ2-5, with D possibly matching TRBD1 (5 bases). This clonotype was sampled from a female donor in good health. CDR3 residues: CASSLILGRLCKETQYF. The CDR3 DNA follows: TGTGCCAGCAGCTTGATCTTGGGGCGACTGTGCAAAGAGACCCAGTACTTC.